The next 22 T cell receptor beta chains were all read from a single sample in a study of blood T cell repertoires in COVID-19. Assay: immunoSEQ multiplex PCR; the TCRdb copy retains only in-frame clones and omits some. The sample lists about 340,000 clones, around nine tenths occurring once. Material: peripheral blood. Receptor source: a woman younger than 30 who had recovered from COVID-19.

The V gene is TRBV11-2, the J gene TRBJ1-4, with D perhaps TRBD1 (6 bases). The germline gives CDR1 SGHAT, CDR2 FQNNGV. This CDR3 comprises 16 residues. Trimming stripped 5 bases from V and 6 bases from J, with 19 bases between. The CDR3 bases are TGTGCCAGCAGCCCACGAGGACAGACTGGTGATGAAAAACTGTTTTTT. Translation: CASSPRGQTGDEKLFF.

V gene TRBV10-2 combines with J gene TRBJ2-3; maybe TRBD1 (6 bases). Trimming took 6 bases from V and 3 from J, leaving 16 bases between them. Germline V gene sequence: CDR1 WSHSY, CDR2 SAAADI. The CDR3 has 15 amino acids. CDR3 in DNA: TGCGCCAGCAGAGTACCAGGGGCTTCAACAGATACGCAGTATTTT. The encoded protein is CASRVPGASTDTQYF.

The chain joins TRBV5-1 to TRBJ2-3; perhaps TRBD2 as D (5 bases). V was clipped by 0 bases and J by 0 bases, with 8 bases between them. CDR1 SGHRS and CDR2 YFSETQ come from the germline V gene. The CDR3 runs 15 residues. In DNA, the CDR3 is TGCGCCAGCAGCTTGGCGGGGTCTAGCACAGATACGCAGTATTTT. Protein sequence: CASSLAGSSTDTQYF.

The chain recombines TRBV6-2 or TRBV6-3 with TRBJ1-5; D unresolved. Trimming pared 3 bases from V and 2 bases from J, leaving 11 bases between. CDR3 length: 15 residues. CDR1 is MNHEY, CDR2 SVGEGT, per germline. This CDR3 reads CASSYRSRGNQPQHF. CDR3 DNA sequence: TGTGCCAGCAGTTATCGGTCGAGGGGCAATCAGCCCCAGCATTTT.

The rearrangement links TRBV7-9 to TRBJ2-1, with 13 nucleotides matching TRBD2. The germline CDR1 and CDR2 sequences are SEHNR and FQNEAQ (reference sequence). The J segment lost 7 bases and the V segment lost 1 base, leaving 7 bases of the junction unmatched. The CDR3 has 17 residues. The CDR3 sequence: CASSLVPGTSGKNEQFF. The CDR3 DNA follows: TGTGCCAGCAGCTTAGTTCCCGGGACTAGCGGGAAGAATGAGCAGTTCTTC. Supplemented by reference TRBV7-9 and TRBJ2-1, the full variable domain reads DTGVSQNPRHKITKRGQNVTFRCDPISEHNRLYWYRQTLGQGPEFLTYFQNEAQLEKSRLLSDRFSAERPKGSFSTLEIQRTEQGDSAMYLCASSLVPGTSGKNEQFFGPGTRLTVL.

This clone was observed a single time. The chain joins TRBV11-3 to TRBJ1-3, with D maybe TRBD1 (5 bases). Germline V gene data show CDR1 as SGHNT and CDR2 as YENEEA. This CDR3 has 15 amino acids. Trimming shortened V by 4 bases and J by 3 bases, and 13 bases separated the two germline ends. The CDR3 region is CASSSWSGDGNTIYF. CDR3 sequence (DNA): TGTGCCAGCAGCTCCTGGTCGGGGGATGGAAACACCATATATTTT. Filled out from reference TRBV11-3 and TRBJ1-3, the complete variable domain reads EAGVVQSPRYKIIEKKQPVAFWCNPISGHNTLYWYLQNLGQGPELLIRYENEEAVDDSQLPKDRFSAERLKGVDSTLKIQPAELGDSAVYLCASSSWSGDGNTIYFGEGSWLTVV.

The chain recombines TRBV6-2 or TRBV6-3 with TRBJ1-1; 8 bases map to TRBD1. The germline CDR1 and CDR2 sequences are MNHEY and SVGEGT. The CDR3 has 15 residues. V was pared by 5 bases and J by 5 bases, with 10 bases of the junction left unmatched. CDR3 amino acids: CASSGSGGVGTEAFF. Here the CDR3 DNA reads TGTGCCAGCAGTGGATCAGGGGGCGTGGGTACTGAAGCTTTCTTT.

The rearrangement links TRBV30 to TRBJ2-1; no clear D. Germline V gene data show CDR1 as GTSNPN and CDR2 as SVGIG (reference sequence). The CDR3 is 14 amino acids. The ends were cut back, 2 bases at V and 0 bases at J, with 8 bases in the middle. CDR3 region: CAWSLESSYNEQFF. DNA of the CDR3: TGTGCCTGGAGTCTAGAGAGCTCCTACAATGAGCAGTTCTTC.

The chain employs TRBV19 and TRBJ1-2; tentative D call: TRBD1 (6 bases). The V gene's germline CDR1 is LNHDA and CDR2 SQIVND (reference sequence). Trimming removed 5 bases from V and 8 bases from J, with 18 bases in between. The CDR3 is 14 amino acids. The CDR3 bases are TGTGCCAGTAGTGGGCCCGGGACAAGGAAGGGCTACACCTTC. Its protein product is CASSGPGTRKGYTF. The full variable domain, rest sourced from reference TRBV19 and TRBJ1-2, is DGGITQSPKYLFRKEGQNVTLSCEQNLNHDAMYWYRQDPGQGLRLIYYSQIVNDFQKGDIAEGYSVSREKKESFPLTVTSAQKNPTAFYLCASSGPGTRKGYTFGSGTRLTVV.

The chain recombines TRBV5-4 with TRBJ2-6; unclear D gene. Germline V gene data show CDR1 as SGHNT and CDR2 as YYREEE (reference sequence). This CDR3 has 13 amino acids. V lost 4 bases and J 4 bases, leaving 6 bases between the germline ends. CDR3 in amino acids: CASSPPGANVLTF. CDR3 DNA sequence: TGTGCCAGCAGCCCCCCGGGGGCCAACGTCCTGACTTTC.

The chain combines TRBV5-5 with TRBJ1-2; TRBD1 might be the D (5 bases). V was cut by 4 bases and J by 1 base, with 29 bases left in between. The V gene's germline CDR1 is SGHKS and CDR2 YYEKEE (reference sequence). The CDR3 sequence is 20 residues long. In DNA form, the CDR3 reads TGTGCCAGCAGCGCAAGACCCCTGACAGTTCTCGACGCTAGTAACTATGGCTACACCTTC. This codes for CASSARPLTVLDASNYGYTF.

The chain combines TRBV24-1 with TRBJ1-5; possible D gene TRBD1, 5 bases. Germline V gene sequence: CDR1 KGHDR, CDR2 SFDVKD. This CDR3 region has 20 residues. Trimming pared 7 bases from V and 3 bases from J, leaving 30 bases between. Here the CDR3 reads CATSNSTPTSFRDFNQPQHF. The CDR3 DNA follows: TGTGCCACCAGCAACTCGACACCAACCTCTTTCAGGGACTTCAATCAGCCCCAGCATTTT.

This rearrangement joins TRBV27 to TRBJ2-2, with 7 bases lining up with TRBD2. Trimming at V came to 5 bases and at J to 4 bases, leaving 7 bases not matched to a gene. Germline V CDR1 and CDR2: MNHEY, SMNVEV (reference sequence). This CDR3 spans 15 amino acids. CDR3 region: CASSRLAPGTGELFF. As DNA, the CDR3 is TGTGCCAGCAGTCGACTAGCACCGGGCACCGGGGAGCTGTTTTTT.

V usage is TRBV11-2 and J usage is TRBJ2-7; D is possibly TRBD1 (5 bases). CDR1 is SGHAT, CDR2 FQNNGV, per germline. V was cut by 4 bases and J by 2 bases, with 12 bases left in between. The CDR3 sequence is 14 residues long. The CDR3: CASSWDLGAYEQYV. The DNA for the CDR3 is TGTGCCAGCAGCTGGGATCTAGGGGCCTACGAGCAGTACGTC.

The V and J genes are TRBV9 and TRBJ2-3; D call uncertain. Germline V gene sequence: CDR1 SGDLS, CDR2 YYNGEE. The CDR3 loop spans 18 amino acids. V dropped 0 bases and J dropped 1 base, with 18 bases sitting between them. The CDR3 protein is CASSVATGLAQGTDTQYF. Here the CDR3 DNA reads TGTGCCAGCAGCGTAGCTACCGGTCTCGCCCAAGGCACAGATACGCAGTATTTT. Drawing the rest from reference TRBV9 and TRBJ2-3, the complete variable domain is DSGVTQTPKHLITATGQRVTLRCSPRSGDLSVYWYQQSLDQGLQFLIQYYNGEERAKGNILERFSAQQFPDLHSELNLSSLELGDSALYFCASSVATGLAQGTDTQYFGPGTRLTVL.

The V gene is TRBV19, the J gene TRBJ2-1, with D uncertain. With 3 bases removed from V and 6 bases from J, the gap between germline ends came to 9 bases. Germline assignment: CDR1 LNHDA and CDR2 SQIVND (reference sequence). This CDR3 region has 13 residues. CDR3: CASSMSSLNEQFF. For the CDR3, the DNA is TGTGCCAGTAGTATGAGTTCCCTCAATGAGCAGTTCTTC.

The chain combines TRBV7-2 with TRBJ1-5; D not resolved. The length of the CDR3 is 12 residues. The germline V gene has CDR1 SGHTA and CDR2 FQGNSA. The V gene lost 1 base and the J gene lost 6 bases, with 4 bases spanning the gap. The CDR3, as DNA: TGTGCCAGCAGCTTAGTCAGTCAGCCCCAGCATTTT. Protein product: CASSLVSQPQHF.

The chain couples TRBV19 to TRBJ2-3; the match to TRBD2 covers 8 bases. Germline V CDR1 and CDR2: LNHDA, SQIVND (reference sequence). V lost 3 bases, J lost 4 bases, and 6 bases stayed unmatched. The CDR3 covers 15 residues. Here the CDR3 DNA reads TGTGCCAGTAGTATCCTGGCGGGAGGTTCAGATACGCAGTATTTT. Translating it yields CASSILAGGSDTQYF.

The CDR3 nucleotides are TGTGCCAGCAGCCAAAGGACAGGGGGTGGCTACACCTTC. Translated: CASSQRTGGGYTF. This chain links TRBV3-1 (or the pseudogene TRBV3-2) with TRBJ1-2, with TRBD1 matching 10 bases. V lost 2 bases, J lost 7 bases, and 1 base stayed unmatched. The CDR3 covers 13 residues. Looked up from germline, CDR1 is LGHDT and CDR2 is YNNKEL (reference sequence).

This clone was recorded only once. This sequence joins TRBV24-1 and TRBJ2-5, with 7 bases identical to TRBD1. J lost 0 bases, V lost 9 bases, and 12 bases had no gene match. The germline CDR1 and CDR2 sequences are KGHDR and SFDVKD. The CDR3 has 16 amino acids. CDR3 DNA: TGTGCCACCGCCTGGGGGCAGACAGGGAACCAAGAGACCCAGTACTTC. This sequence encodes CATAWGQTGNQETQYF.

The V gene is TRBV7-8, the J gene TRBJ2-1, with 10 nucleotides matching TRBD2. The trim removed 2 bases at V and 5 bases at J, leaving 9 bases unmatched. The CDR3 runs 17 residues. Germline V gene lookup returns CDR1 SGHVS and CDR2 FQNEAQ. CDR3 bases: TGTGCCAGCAGCTTATTCTTCACTAGCGGGGTCAACAATGAGCAGTTCTTC. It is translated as CASSLFFTSGVNNEQFF.

The CDR3 DNA reads TGCGCCAGCAGCCAGGACAGGGTTGGCAATCAGCCCCAGCATTTT. It codes for CASSQDRVGNQPQHF. V is TRBV4-3 and J is TRBJ1-5, with 8 bases lining up with TRBD1. This CDR3 is 15 amino acids long. Germline V gives CDR1 LGHNA, CDR2 YSLEER. Trimming at V came to 3 bases and at J to 2 bases, leaving 3 bases not matched to a gene.